This entry is about one TCR beta chain. What it recognizes is unknown. Germline is not matched at one junction end, which may reflect a read error. The data were taken from a study of lymphopenia after photon versus proton radiotherapy. Overall study results and limits: Relative stability marked proton patients; photon patients lost diversity and naive cells.

Libraries were prepared by immunoSEQ multiplex PCR; TCRdb keeps only in-frame clonotypes and omits some of them. Among about 160,000 clones listed, about 85% were seen once. Per germline, CDR1 SGHRS and CDR2 YFSETQ. CDR3 length: 15 residues. The chain couples TRBV5-1 to TRBJ2-7, with 12 bases lining up with TRBD2. The sample consisted of peripheral blood, taken from a patient treated with photon-based radiotherapy. The sequence came from a man aged 45-65 years with gastric cancer. The CDR3 sequence: CASSPTTSGSYEQYF. The CDR3 nucleotides read TGTGCCAGCAGCCCGACGACTAGCGGGAGTTACGAGCAGTACTTC.